This T cell receptor beta chain was sequenced in a study of immune cell composition in non-small cell lung cancer. Overall study: Lung adenocarcinoma or squamous carcinoma made up most tumours.

Sequencing used immunoSEQ multiplex PCR; TCRdb keeps in-frame clones, though not all of them. The table has about 3,100 clones, 78% seen once. The normal lung sample lay at least 3 cm, and maximally far, from the tumour. DNA was extracted from unsorted cell suspensions stored frozen. The germline V gene encodes CDR1 SEHNR and CDR2 FQNEAQ (reference sequence). The CDR3 covers 14 residues. The ends were cut back, 2 bases at V and 8 bases at J, with 13 bases in the middle. The chain combines TRBV7-9 with TRBJ2-1, with D uncertain. What was sequenced was non-adjacent lung tissue. This receptor was obtained from a human donor with non-small cell lung cancer. The donor label of this sample is uncertain. This CDR3 is CASSLLRVPDEQFF. CDR3 in DNA: TGTGCCAGCAGCTTACTCCGGGTACCCGATGAGCAGTTCTTC.